The clone carrying this T cell receptor beta chain has a count of ten or more. The sample comes from a study of T cell repertoires in cytomegalovirus infection. TCRdb used MiXCR to reprocess the reads, holding one entry per CDR3 protein. The data show about 360,000 distinct CDR3 sequences, 15% to 20% seen once. This TCR came from a human donor in good health (CMV status not recorded). Some clones in this sample may be carry-over from other donors' samples. The sequencing sample was made of PBMCs.

The CDR3 reads CASSPQPGEKLFF. The CDR3 DNA follows: TGTGCCAGCAGCCCCCAACCGGGTGAAAAACTGTTTTTT. The chain uses TRBV7-2 and TRBJ1-4; D is uncertain. Germline V gene sequence: CDR1 SGHTA, CDR2 FQGNSA. V lost 5 bases, J lost 7 bases, and 11 bases lay in between. The CDR3 runs 13 residues.